The rows below give T cell receptor beta chains drawn from one sample of a study. TCRdb ran MiXCR on the 5' RACE reads and lists one entry per CDR3 protein. The sample holds about 57,000 distinct CDR3 sequences; about 28% are singletons and the top ten take approximately 3.3%. Material for sequencing was tumor-infiltrating memory CD4+ T cells sorted from the breast tumor. All receptors derive from a female donor with breast cancer. CDR3s include the opening cysteine and the closing phenylalanine or tryptophan. Fields, in order: V gene, J gene, D gene, clone size, CDR3 DNA, CDR3 protein. A D gene is named only where the DNA matches it firmly. Clone size is given for some rows only: seen once, a few or many times, or a class if the clone is expanded.

V: TRBV21-1; J: TRBJ2-5; D: -; size: -; DNA: TGTGCCAGCAGCAATGGGCGGGGTCAAGTTACTAAAGAGACCCAGTACTTC; CDR3: CASSNGRGQVTKETQYF
V: TRBV5-6; J: TRBJ2-5; D: -; size: -; DNA: TGTGCCAGCAGCGTTGGCGATTTAAGATACGTGACCCAGTACTTC; CDR3: CASSVGDLRYVTQYF
V: TRBV5-4; J: TRBJ1-1; D: -; size: -; DNA: TGTGCCAGCAGCGCCCGACAGGAGTCGAGGACTGAAGCTTTCTTT; CDR3: CASSARQESRTEAFF
V: TRBV15; J: TRBJ2-5; D: -; size: many; DNA: TGTGCCACCAGCAGAGATGTCGAGACCCAGTACTTC; CDR3: CATSRDVETQYF
V: TRBV4-1; J: TRBJ1-2; D: TRBD1; size: -; DNA: TGCGCCAGCAGCCTGGACAGGGTTAGCTATGGCTACACCTTC; CDR3: CASSLDRVSYGYTF
V: TRBV6-1; J: TRBJ2-1; D: TRBD2; size: few; DNA: TGTGCCAGCATTAGACTAGCGGATGAGCAGTTCTTC; CDR3: CASIRLADEQFF
V: TRBV4-3; J: TRBJ2-6; D: -; size: few; DNA: TGCGCCAGCAGCCAAGCAGGGGCAAGAGGGGCCAACGTCCTGACTTTC; CDR3: CASSQAGARGANVLTF
V: TRBV7-9; J: TRBJ2-6; D: -; size: many; DNA: TGTGCCAGCAGCATTAACACTGGGGCCAACGTCCTGACTTTC; CDR3: CASSINTGANVLTF
V: TRBV20-1; J: TRBJ2-5; D: -; size: few; DNA: TGCAGTGCTTTTCTAAGGGGAAAGTCCCAAGAGACCCAGTACTTC; CDR3: CSAFLRGKSQETQYF
V: TRBV5-1; J: TRBJ2-5; D: -; size: many; DNA: TGCGCCAGCAGCTTCAATAGAGGAGTCGGGGAGACCCAGTACTTC; CDR3: CASSFNRGVGETQYF
V: TRBV7-8; J: TRBJ2-3; D: -; size: -; DNA: TGTGCCAGCAGCCCCGCCCGCGGGGTAAGCACAGATACGCAGTATTTT; CDR3: CASSPARGVSTDTQYF
V: TRBV29-1; J: TRBJ1-1; D: -; size: few; DNA: TGCAGCGTTGAAAGATCCAAAAGGGTGGACACTGAAGCTTTCTTT; CDR3: CSVERSKRVDTEAFF
V: TRBV5-1; J: TRBJ2-3; D: -; size: many; DNA: TGCGCCAGCAGCGAGGACACAGATACGCAGTATTTT; CDR3: CASSEDTDTQYF
V: TRBV6-6; J: TRBJ2-7; D: -; size: many; DNA: TGTGCCAGCAGTTCAGGGGATCGGCAGTACTTC; CDR3: CASSSGDRQYF
V: TRBV6-1; J: TRBJ1-1; D: -; size: few; DNA: TGTGCCAGCAGTGTCCAGGGGAGGAACACTGAAGCTTTCTTT; CDR3: CASSVQGRNTEAFF
V: TRBV6-2/TRBV6-3; J: TRBJ1-6; D: -; size: -; DNA: TGTGCCAGCAGTTTCGGGGTTCCACCCCTCCACTTT; CDR3: CASSFGVPPLHF
V: TRBV28; J: TRBJ2-7; D: -; size: -; DNA: TGTGCCAGCAGTTGGGGTAGCTCCTACGAGCAGTACTTC; CDR3: CASSWGSSYEQYF
V: TRBV29-1; J: TRBJ2-3; D: TRBD2; size: -; DNA: TGCAGCGCCCGAGGACTAGCGGGAGTTGAAGATACGCAGTATTTT; CDR3: CSARGLAGVEDTQYF
V: TRBV29-1; J: TRBJ1-2; D: -; size: many; DNA: TGCAGCGTTGTAAACGTGCCGTTATATGGCTACACCTTC; CDR3: CSVVNVPLYGYTF
V: TRBV6-5; J: TRBJ2-1; D: TRBD2; size: -; DNA: TGTGCCAGCAGTCGGGGGGGGGGGCCCGGTGAGCAGTTCTTC; CDR3: CASSRGGGPGEQFF